This record covers a single T cell receptor (beta chain). Its antigen is as yet unknown. These data originate in a study of graft-versus-host responses after intestinal transplantation. Study context: Anti-thymocyte globulin induction, then tacrolimus and steroids for two to four years, went to all recipients. Study results and caveats: GvH clones were identified in recipient marrow, with some first appearing in ileum or blood.

This CDR3 has 13 amino acids. V lost 2 bases and J 5 bases, leaving 12 bases between the germline ends. Germline lookup yields CDR1 SQVTM and CDR2 ANQGSEA. Here immunoSEQ multiplex PCR was the method, and the copy in TCRdb shows in-frame clones only, minus some. The profile shows roughly 39,000 clones, 90% to 95% of them singletons. This chain connects TRBV29-1 to TRBJ1-2, with D maybe TRBD1 (5 bases). The TCR was taken from a human donor who was the organ donor for an intestinal transplant. Specimen: unstimulated CD8+ T cells sorted from spleen or lymph node cells, collected before transplant. The CDR3 nucleotides are TGCAGCGTTGAACCGACAGCCCTATATGGCTACACCTTC. This translates into CSVEPTALYGYTF.